Following are 30 T cell receptor beta chains from one sample sequenced in a study of blood T cell repertoires in COVID-19. Repertoires were generated with immunoSEQ multiplex PCR, while TCRdb's copy carries only in-frame clones and drops some. The sample records over 150,000 clones, around 87% being singletons. The sequenced sample consisted of peripheral blood. The origin of the receptors is a woman in her 70s with COVID-19, enrolled during active disease.

The chain links TRBV24-1 to TRBJ2-5; TRBD2 agrees at 10 bases. This CDR3 is built from 15 residues. Germline assignment: CDR1 KGHDR and CDR2 SFDVKD. The V segment lost 5 bases and the J segment 2 bases; nucleotides outside the gene matches: 4. The CDR3 nucleotides are TGTGCCACCAGTGGGCTAGCGGGAGATCAAGAGACCCAGTACTTC. Its translation: CATSGLAGDQETQYF.

The CDR3 region is CASSTSASSYNEQFF. Here the CDR3 DNA reads TGTGCCAGCAGTACTAGCGCGAGCTCCTACAATGAGCAGTTCTTC. The chain uses TRBV7-2 and TRBJ2-1, with 7 positions matching TRBD2. Germline trimming cut 6 bases from V and 0 bases from J; bases unmatched to any gene: 5. Germline V CDR1 and CDR2: SGHTA, FQGNSA. The CDR3 loop spans 15 amino acids.

The CDR3 sequence: CASSQNTGGRDNSPLHF. The CDR3 coding sequence is TGTGCCAGCAGCCAAAACACAGGGGGTAGGGATAATTCACCCCTCCACTTT. The chain carries TRBV27 and TRBJ1-6; 8 bases align to TRBD1. Trimming at V came to 6 bases and at J to 5 bases, leaving 12 bases not matched to a gene. The CDR3 is 17 amino acids. Germline V gene lookup returns CDR1 MNHEY and CDR2 SMNVEV (reference sequence).

This chain links TRBV2 with TRBJ2-5; D remains unclear. The CDR3 has 11 amino acids. Germline V gene data show CDR1 as SNHLY and CDR2 as FYNNEI. V gave up 5 bases and J gave up 5 bases, with 6 bases separating them. CDR3 loop: CASSTKETQYF. CDR3 in DNA: TGTGCCAGCAGTACAAAGGAGACCCAGTACTTC.

The V call is TRBV13, the J call TRBJ1-1; possible D gene TRBD1, 6 bases. V shed 0 bases and J shed 4 bases, with 12 bases lying between them. Germline CDR1 PRHDT, CDR2 FYEKMQ (reference sequence). The CDR3 covers 15 residues. The CDR3 DNA follows: TGTGCCAGCAGCTTAGGCCGGGAGGGGGGCACTGAAGCTTTCTTT. It encodes CASSLGREGGTEAFF.

The chain links TRBV18 to TRBJ2-7; 12 bases line up with TRBD2. The CDR3 covers 15 residues. V lost 3 bases, J lost 4 bases, and 4 bases stayed unmatched. Germline V gene sequence: CDR1 KGHSH, CDR2 LQKENI. This CDR3 is CASSPWTSGEYEQYF. In DNA form, the CDR3 reads TGTGCCAGCTCACCCTGGACTAGCGGGGAGTACGAGCAGTACTTC. The whole variable domain, remainder taken from reference TRBV18 and TRBJ2-7, is NAGVMQNPRHLVRRRGQEARLRCSPMKGHSHVYWYRQLPEEGLKFMVYLQKENIIDESGMPKERFSAEFPKEGPSILRIQQVVRGDSAAYFCASSPWTSGEYEQYFGPGTRLTVT.

The chain combines TRBV30 with TRBJ2-3; D is uncertain. V lost 3 bases and J 0 bases, leaving 4 bases between the germline ends. The CDR3 length is 12 residues. Looked up from germline, CDR1 is GTSNPN and CDR2 is SVGIG (reference sequence). In DNA, the CDR3 is TGTGCCTGGAGCGGGAGCACAGATACGCAGTATTTT. Protein product: CAWSGSTDTQYF.

This chain connects TRBV10-3 to TRBJ2-7; D is possibly TRBD1 (7 bases). CDR1 is ENHRY and CDR2 is SYGVKD in the germline V gene. The CDR3 covers 14 residues. Deletions cut 6 bases from V and 3 bases from J, with 15 bases between. CDR3 DNA: TGTGCCATCAGAGCCAGGGGGGAAGACTACGAGCAGTACTTC. Protein sequence: CAIRARGEDYEQYF.

This chain connects TRBV7-9 to TRBJ2-5, with 9 bases matching TRBD2. V was clipped by 8 bases and J by 1 base; unmatched bases: 8. The germline V gene has CDR1 SEHNR and CDR2 FQNEAQ (reference sequence). The CDR3 has 15 amino acids. The DNA of the CDR3 is TGTGCCAGCGTCTATAGCGGGAGTCCCCAAGAGACCCAGTACTTC. Protein: CASVYSGSPQETQYF.

The gene calls are TRBV30 and TRBJ1-5, with D possibly TRBD1 on 5 matching bases. The CDR3 loop spans 13 amino acids. V dropped 1 base and J dropped 5 bases, with 9 bases sitting between them. Germline V gives CDR1 GTSNPN, CDR2 SVGIG (reference sequence). The CDR3 here is CAWSAPRDQPQHF. CDR3 sequence (DNA): TGTGCCTGGAGTGCTCCCAGGGATCAGCCCCAGCATTTT. Variable domain in full (rest from reference TRBV30 and TRBJ1-5): SQTIHQWPATLVQPVGSPLSLECTVEGTSNPNLYWYRQAAGRGLQLLFYSVGIGQISSEVPQNLSASRPQDRQFILSSKKLLLSDSGFYLCAWSAPRDQPQHFGDGTRLSIL.

This clone has only one observation. The chain employs TRBV19 and TRBJ2-3, with 10 bases that match TRBD1. The V and J ends lost 4 bases and 2 bases, in that order; junction bases with no gene match: 9. The CDR3 covers 17 residues. Germline V lookup: CDR1 LNHDA, CDR2 SQIVND (reference sequence). The DNA for the CDR3 is TGTGCCAGTAGTACCTTTTGGACAGGGGGGGACACAGATACGCAGTATTTT. It codes for CASSTFWTGGDTDTQYF.

This chain joins TRBV19 and TRBJ1-4, with 7 bases identical to TRBD1. The J segment lost 7 bases and the V segment lost 5 bases, leaving 10 bases of the junction unmatched. Germline CDR1 and CDR2: LNHDA and SQIVND (reference sequence). CDR3 size: 15 residues. CDR3: CASSQTGRLGEKLFF. The CDR3, as DNA: TGTGCCAGTAGTCAGACAGGGCGTTTGGGTGAAAAACTGTTTTTT. Full variable domain (missing parts from reference TRBV19 and TRBJ1-4): DGGITQSPKYLFRKEGQNVTLSCEQNLNHDAMYWYRQDPGQGLRLIYYSQIVNDFQKGDIAEGYSVSREKKESFPLTVTSAQKNPTAFYLCASSQTGRLGEKLFFGSGTQLSVL.

The rearrangement joins TRBV4-1 to TRBJ1-3, with 7 bases that match TRBD1. The ends lost 5 bases at V and 0 bases at J; junction bases unmatched: 4. CDR3 length: 15 residues. Germline CDR1 is MGHRA and CDR2 is YSYEKL. In nucleotides, the CDR3 is TGCGCCAGCAGCTTTTACAGGGGCTCTGGAAACACCATATATTTT. Translating gives CASSFYRGSGNTIYF.

The chain is built from TRBV19 and TRBJ2-3; D perhaps matches TRBD1 (6 bases). V was cut by 10 bases and J by 2 bases, with 16 bases left in between. This CDR3 region has 14 residues. Per germline, CDR1 LNHDA and CDR2 SQIVND (reference sequence). In DNA, the CDR3 is TGTGCCACCAAGGACAGCTCTAACACAGATACGCAGTATTTT. Translating gives CATKDSSNTDTQYF.

The V and J genes are TRBV6-5 and TRBJ1-6; a possible D gene is TRBD1 (6 bases). V lost 10 bases and J lost 7, with 14 bases in between. The germline V gene has CDR1 MNHEY and CDR2 SVGAGI. The CDR3 spans 13 residues. CDR3 DNA: TGTGCCACGAAACAGGGTACCAATTCACCCCTCCACTTT. This encodes CATKQGTNSPLHF.

V usage is TRBV7-9 and J usage is TRBJ1-2; D unclear. Looked up from germline, CDR1 is SEHNR and CDR2 is FQNEAQ (reference sequence). V lost 5 bases and J 4 bases, leaving 14 bases between the germline ends. The CDR3 runs to 14 residues. The DNA for the CDR3 is TGTGCCAGCAGCCTCCTTGGGGAGAGCTATGGCTACACCTTC. This sequence encodes CASSLLGESYGYTF.

This chain links TRBV28 with TRBJ2-1, with TRBD2 identical over 9 bases. The V segment lost 1 base and the J segment 2 bases; nucleotides outside the gene matches: 6. Germline values: CDR1 MDHEN, CDR2 SYDVKM. CDR3 length equals 17 residues. The DNA for the CDR3 is TGTGCCAGCAGTTTATATGGTAGCGGGAGTCCCTACAATGAGCAGTTCTTC. This encodes CASSLYGSGSPYNEQFF. The whole variable domain, remainder taken from reference TRBV28 and TRBJ2-1, is DVKVTQSSRYLVKRTGEKVFLECVQDMDHENMFWYRQDPGLGLRLIYFSYDVKMKEKGDIPEGYSVSREKKERFSLILESASTNQTSMYLCASSLYGSGSPYNEQFFGPGTRLTVL.

The rearrangement joins TRBV28 to TRBJ2-7; 9 bases are a match to TRBD2. Germline values: CDR1 MDHEN, CDR2 SYDVKM. CDR3 length: 14 residues. Losses at the gene ends were 6 bases for V and 5 bases for J; bases not matched to a gene: 8. In DNA form, the CDR3 reads TGTGCCAGCAGCCCACCTAGCGGGATCCACGAGCAGTACTTC. It specifies CASSPPSGIHEQYF.

The CDR3 sequence is CASRSPGTGREKLFF. The CDR3 DNA sequence: TGTGCCAGCAGGAGCCCCGGGACAGGGCGAGAAAAACTGTTTTTT. The chain uses TRBV6-5 and TRBJ1-4; 9 bases line up with TRBD1. Unmatched junction bases numbered 10, after V lost 6 bases and J lost 8 bases. The CDR3 has 15 amino acids. Germline CDR1 and CDR2: MNHEY and SVGAGI.

The chain joins TRBV18 to TRBJ2-1, with D possibly TRBD2 on 5 matching bases. This CDR3 has 15 amino acids. Deletions cut 5 bases from V and 4 bases from J, with 15 bases between. CDR1 is KGHSH and CDR2 is LQKENI in the germline V gene. DNA for the CDR3: TGTGCCAGCTCAAAAGGCCGGGAAGTATACAATGAGCAGTTCTTC. As protein: CASSKGREVYNEQFF.

The chain is built from TRBV6-6 and TRBJ1-2, with TRBD1 as a possible D gene (5 bases). Trimming pared 6 bases from V and 0 bases from J, leaving 14 bases between. Germline V gives CDR1 MNHNY, CDR2 SVGAGI (reference sequence). There are 15 residues in the CDR3. CDR3 in amino acids: CASRSQGLANYGYTF. CDR3 sequence (DNA): TGTGCCAGCAGATCCCAGGGTTTAGCTAACTATGGCTACACCTTC.

The rearrangement links TRBV18 to TRBJ2-7; 9 bases match TRBD1. The CDR3 loop spans 15 amino acids. Germline-derived CDR1 and CDR2 are KGHSH and LQKENI. After removal of 3 bases from V and 5 bases from J, the junction contained 8 bases not matched to a gene. The CDR3 spells CASSPTWDRVHEQYF. In DNA, the CDR3 is TGTGCCAGCTCACCCACCTGGGACAGGGTCCACGAGCAGTACTTC.

The V call is TRBV6-6, the J call TRBJ2-2, with 9 bases fitting TRBD2. Germline CDR1 reads MNHNY; CDR2 reads SVGAGI (reference sequence). The V and J ends lost 5 bases and 0 bases, in that order; junction bases with no gene match: 7. The CDR3 has 17 amino acids. The CDR3 reads CASSRPPSGTNTGELFF. CDR3 bases: TGTGCCAGCAGTCGACCCCCTAGCGGGACGAACACCGGGGAGCTGTTTTTT.

This clone was seen a few times. CDR3 sequence reads: CASSEPTVPGQPQHF. CDR3 in DNA: TGTGCCAGCAGCGAACCGACCGTGCCGGGTCAGCCCCAGCATTTT. The gene calls are TRBV28 and TRBJ1-5; D uncertain. Trimming pared 6 bases from V and 6 bases from J, leaving 18 bases between. CDR1 and CDR2 from the germline V gene are MDHEN and SYDVKM. The CDR3 is 15 amino acids.

This chain uses TRBV5-4 with TRBJ1-1, with TRBD1 as a possible D gene (5 bases). The CDR3 length is 14 residues. Germline CDR1 and CDR2: SGHNT and YYREEE (reference sequence). V lost 0 bases to trimming and J lost 10 bases, with 16 bases between them. The DNA of the CDR3 is TGTGCCAGCAGCTTGGAGGGGTTATTCGAAGGAGCTTTCTTT. Amino acids: CASSLEGLFEGAFF.

In the case of this clone: Other DNA sequences in this specimen translate into the identical CDR3. The rearrangement links TRBV7-2 to TRBJ2-2, with 7 bases that match TRBD2. CDR1 and CDR2 (germline): SGHTA, FQGNSA. The V gene end was trimmed by 1 base and the J gene end by 2 bases; junction bases not matched to a gene: 4. CDR3 length: 16 residues. The CDR3 DNA reads TGTGCCAGCAGCTTAGTAGGCGGGAGAAACACCGGGGAGCTGTTTTTT. It translates to CASSLVGGRNTGELFF.

The V call is TRBV6-1, the J call TRBJ2-1; perhaps TRBD1 as D (5 bases). The CDR3 is made up of 14 amino acids. Between the trimmed V and J ends, which lost 1 base and 5 bases, there was a span of 9 bases. The V gene's germline CDR1 is MNHNS and CDR2 SASEGT. The CDR3 is CASSEGGGNNEQFF. DNA of the CDR3: TGTGCCAGCAGTGAAGGGGGCGGAAACAATGAGCAGTTCTTC.

This rearrangement joins TRBV27 to TRBJ2-6; D remains ambiguous. Trimming shortened V by 6 bases and J by 0 bases, and 9 bases separated the two germline ends. The CDR3 covers 15 residues. Germline values: CDR1 MNHEY, CDR2 SMNVEV (reference sequence). CDR3 nucleotide sequence: TGTGCCAGCAGCCTAATGCGCTCTGGGGCCAACGTCCTGACTTTC. It specifies CASSLMRSGANVLTF.

This clone was observed a single time. The chain employs TRBV28 and TRBJ2-1, with D perhaps matching TRBD2 (7 bases). V shed 6 bases and J shed 1 base, with 16 bases lying between them. This CDR3 contains 16 residues. Per germline, CDR1 MDHEN and CDR2 SYDVKM. Written as DNA, the CDR3 is TGTGCCAGCAGACCCCCGGGGGGCGCTTCCTACAATGAGCAGTTCTTC. The encoded protein is CASRPPGGASYNEQFF.

J is TRBJ1-2 and V is TRBV14, with D unclear. The CDR3 runs to 14 residues. In germline, CDR1 is SGHDN, CDR2 FVKESK. Trimming removed 4 bases from V and 7 bases from J, with 16 bases in between. CDR3 sequence: CASSPPAGRAGYTF. CDR3 nucleotide sequence: TGTGCCAGCAGCCCCCCAGCGGGGAGAGCTGGCTACACCTTC.